Sequencing of this TCR beta chain was carried out in a study of T cell responses to AZD1222 COVID-19 vaccine (dated by TCRdb to the early 2020s). Turning to the overall study: Because spike-specific TCR depth and breadth did not differ between the two schedules, AZD1222 recipients who got a second dose at roughly 4 weeks were pooled with those who got a second dose at roughly 12 weeks. Trial participants were enrolled into age subgroups of 18-55, 56-69 and 70-plus years, which contained about 160, 30 and 59 TCR-sequenced participants, respectively. TCR sequencing covered about 230 trial participants: 200 to 220 given two doses of AZD1222 and 26 given two doses of MenACWY control vaccine. The full study reports these points: The vaccine-associated CD4 TCRs covered the entire spike protein, and the dominant responses fell in regions 160-218 and 743-854. Participants were mostly white British, with more females than males. The authors suggested clonal diversity may have been underestimated. No day 14 peak-response samples were available, so repertoires were characterized only after the peak T cell response. In the small 56-69-year group, the increase in depth fell short of significance, most likely because of low power. Epitopes outside the regions mutated in the B.1.351 and B.1.1.7 variants were reportedly recognized by nearly half of the unique spike-specific TCRs. Only five to seven AZD1222 recipients were SARS-CoV-2 seropositive at baseline, limiting conclusions about previously exposed vaccinees. Spike-specific TCR breadth and depth rose significantly after two AZD1222 doses compared with day 0 and with MenACWY recipients.

Looking up the germline V gene (reference sequence) yields CDR1 SEHNR and CDR2 FQNEAQ. The CDR3, cysteine through phenylalanine, is 19 amino acids long. Only the CDR3 DNA is retained, 57 bases long and in frame from the first base. Deletion took 5 bases off V and 1 base off J, with a span of 26 bases between the germline ends. Of note for this clone: Its antigen is currently not known. No much larger clone is present one base from it, and per-base qualities are unavailable.

The CDR3 regions of human TCRbeta chains were analyzed by immunosequencing. As for how the authors treated the data: Repertoire TCRs were checked for matches against a reference library of SARS-CoV-2-specific TCRs that had been generated using the MIRA antigen-specificity platform. Breadth was defined as the fraction of unique TCRs that were SARS-CoV-2-associated. Depth was defined as the fraction of total T cells that were SARS-CoV-2-associated. Using the MIRA data, each spike-specific TCR was assigned both to the spike region to which the TCR was reactive and to a CD4 or CD8 class. Log10-transformed breadth and depth values were compared by one-way ANOVA with Sidak's multiple comparisons tests. Held by TCRdb, this immuneACCESS table contains in-frame sequences only and omits some clones. Under half of the omission traces to an unresolved V gene where checked; the cause of the rest is unknown. V, J and clone size reflect that table, while D and trimming were determined from the DNA. The sample table records fewer than 150,000 clones; about 93% of these occur just once. The ten largest clones add up to about 0.91% of the sample.

The sample's time point label, decoded: baseline before first vaccination. Vaccinee samples were obtained from the UK trials COV001 and COV002, which included a single-blind randomized controlled phase 2/3 trial of AZD1222 (ChAdOx1 nCoV-19) in healthy adults. For TCRbeta chain sequencing, PBMC samples from trial participants were taken at day 0 and at day 28 after the second dose. The sample in question was peripheral blood, obtained on day 0 of AZD1222 vaccination. The source of this sequence is an adult in good health. This chain is built from TRBV7-9 and TRBJ1-1, with TRBD1 as a weak D call on 6 bases. The bases are TGTGCCAGCAGCCAGGCAAGGTTAAGGGGGGCGCGGTCGAACACTGAAGCTTTCTTT. Its protein product is CASSQARLRGARSNTEAFF. Beyond the CDR3, the reference TRBV7-9 and TRBJ1-1 genes provide the residues; the full variable domain reads: DTGVSQNPRHKITKRGQNVTFRCDPISEHNRLYWYRQTLGQGPEFLTYFQNEAQLEKSRLLSDRFSAERPKGSFSTLEIQRTEQGDSAMYLCASSQARLRGARSNTEAFFGQGTRLTVV.